The 27 T cell receptor beta chains given below trace back to one sample, sequenced in a study of blood T cell repertoires in COVID-19. TCRdb's table, derived via immunoSEQ multiplex PCR, lists solely in-frame clones and lacks some. The data hold some 30,000 clones, with roughly 84% observed a single time. The sample consisted of peripheral blood. Receptors originate from a human donor in a cohort sampled during active COVID-19.

This chain joins TRBV7-5 and TRBJ2-1; the table's D call, TRBD1, has no DNA check behind it. TRBV7-5 is labeled a pseudogene. The CDR3 has 15 residues. The CDR3 reads CARTLTGQGYNEQFF. In nucleotides, the CDR3 is TGTGCCAGAACCTTGACTGGACAGGGATACAATGAGCAGTTCTTC.

The chain recombines TRBV18 with TRBJ1-5; D gene uncertain. Trimming stripped 2 bases from V and 0 bases from J, with 14 bases between. The CDR3 extends over 17 amino acids. CDR1 is KGHSH and CDR2 is LQKENI in the germline V gene. The CDR3 loop reads CASSPSENQYSNQPQHF. The CDR3 DNA reads as TGTGCCAGCTCACCATCAGAAAACCAGTATAGCAATCAGCCCCAGCATTTT.

The V and J genes are TRBV3-1 (or the pseudogene TRBV3-2) and TRBJ2-2; maybe TRBD1 (6 bases). Trimming cost V 1 base and J 5 bases, with 17 bases left between them. Germline V lookup: CDR1 LGHDT, CDR2 YNNKEL (reference sequence). The CDR3 length is 17 residues. The CDR3 bases are TGTGCCAGCAGCCAAGCTCAACAGGGTGGGTTTACCGGGGAGCTGTTTTTT. It specifies CASSQAQQGGFTGELFF.

The rearrangement joins TRBV18 to TRBJ2-7, with 8 nucleotides matching TRBD1. Germline V gene data show CDR1 as KGHSH and CDR2 as LQKENI. Unmatched junction bases numbered 11, after V lost 6 bases and J lost 4 bases. The CDR3 has 15 amino acids. In nucleotides, the CDR3 is TGTGCCAGCTCCCCGGACAGGGCCTGGGGTTACGAGCAGTACTTC. Its translation is CASSPDRAWGYEQYF.

The chain joins TRBV15 to TRBJ1-4, with 7 bases that match TRBD1. CDR1 and CDR2 (germline): LNHNV, YYDKDF (reference sequence). There are 13 residues in the CDR3. V shed 8 bases, J shed 8 bases, and the junction held 8 bases outside the gene matches. In nucleotides, the CDR3 is TGTGCCACCGAAGACAGGGTGGGGGAAAAACTGTTTTTT. Its translation is CATEDRVGEKLFF.

The CDR3 is CASSQTGTGMFGELFF. The CDR3 nucleotides read TGTGCCAGCTCACAAACCGGGACAGGGATGTTCGGGGAGCTGTTTTTT. The chain employs TRBV18 and TRBJ2-2; TRBD1 matches 9 bases. V lost 4 bases to trimming and J lost 7 bases; unmatched junction nucleotides: 10. The CDR3 is 16 residues long. CDR1 and CDR2 (germline): KGHSH, LQKENI.

DNA for the CDR3: TGTGCCAGCAGTTTGGTGGGGGGAGGCTACGAGCAGTACTTC. Translating gives CASSLVGGGYEQYF. This rearrangement joins TRBV28 to TRBJ2-7; D possibly corresponds to TRBD2 (6 bases). The ends were cut back, 3 bases at V and 3 bases at J, with 12 bases in the middle. The CDR3 is 14 residues long. The germline V gene encodes CDR1 MDHEN and CDR2 SYDVKM.

The chain joins TRBV4-1 to TRBJ2-3, with D possibly matching TRBD2 (6 bases). The germline V gene encodes CDR1 MGHRA and CDR2 YSYEKL. The CDR3 has 17 amino acids. Deletions cut 2 bases from V and 0 bases from J, with 15 bases between. CDR3 sequence (DNA): TGCGCCAGCAGCCAACCCAGGGCGGGGTCAAGCACAGATACGCAGTATTTT. It is translated as CASSQPRAGSSTDTQYF.

This clone was observed once. J is TRBJ2-7 and V is TRBV3-1 (or the pseudogene TRBV3-2); maybe TRBD2 (6 bases). There are 15 residues in the CDR3. V was shortened by 0 bases and J by 0 bases, with 9 bases between the two germline ends. In germline, CDR1 is LGHDT, CDR2 YNNKEL (reference sequence). CDR3 nucleotides: TGTGCCAGCAGCCAAGATGTGGGGGGCTCCTACGAGCAGTACTTC. Translated: CASSQDVGGSYEQYF.

This clone was recorded only once. V and J are TRBV24-1 and TRBJ1-2, with D unresolved. There are 13 residues in the CDR3. Germline CDR1 and CDR2: KGHDR and SFDVKD. V lost 3 bases to trimming and J lost 2 bases, with 6 bases between them. Written as DNA, the CDR3 is TGTGCCACCAGTGATGCAGGCAACTATGGCTACACCTTC. Encoded protein: CATSDAGNYGYTF.

The V and J genes are TRBV2 and TRBJ1-6; 7 bases map to TRBD1. The V gene end was trimmed by 10 bases and the J gene end by 6 bases; junction bases not matched to a gene: 9. The CDR3 runs to 14 residues. CDR1 is SNHLY and CDR2 is FYNNEI in the germline V gene. The CDR3 here is CATRQGIANSPLHF. For the CDR3, the DNA is TGTGCCACTCGACAGGGCATCGCTAATTCACCCCTCCACTTT. Full variable domain (missing parts from reference TRBV2 and TRBJ1-6): EPEVTQTPSHQVTQMGQEVILRCVPISNHLYFYWYRQILGQKVEFLVSFYNNEISEKSEIFDDQFSVERPDGSNFTLKIRSTKLEDSAMYFCATRQGIANSPLHFGNGTRLTVT.

The V and J genes are TRBV6-5 and TRBJ2-1; 9 nucleotides match TRBD1. The CDR3 is 15 amino acids. The ends lost 6 bases at V and 3 bases at J; junction bases unmatched: 6. CDR1 and CDR2 (germline): MNHEY, SVGAGI. The CDR3 spells CASRLDRGLYNEQFF. The CDR3 nucleotides are TGTGCCAGCAGGCTGGACAGGGGTCTCTACAATGAGCAGTTCTTC.

The chain is built from TRBV2 and TRBJ2-2; the D gene is possibly TRBD1 (6 bases). Trimming left V 4 bases short and J 6 bases short, with 15 bases between. The CDR3 totals 15 residues. The germline gives CDR1 SNHLY, CDR2 FYNNEI. CDR3: CASSVEVQGSGELFF. The CDR3 nucleotides are TGTGCCAGCAGTGTTGAGGTACAGGGTTCCGGGGAGCTGTTTTTT.

The V gene is TRBV9, the J gene TRBJ2-3, with TRBD2 matching over 8 bases. Per the germline V gene, CDR1 is SGDLS and CDR2 is YYNGEE. The CDR3 consists of 13 residues. The ends lost 2 bases at V and 4 bases at J; junction bases unmatched: 0. CDR3 protein: CASSVGGADTQYF. CDR3 DNA: TGTGCCAGCAGCGTCGGGGGGGCAGATACGCAGTATTTT.

This clone was found once. The chain links TRBV4-1 to TRBJ1-4; D ambiguous. The germline V and J ends were trimmed by 1 base and 8 bases, with 5 bases remaining between them. The CDR3 length is 12 residues. The germline V gene encodes CDR1 MGHRA and CDR2 YSYEKL. The CDR3 DNA reads as TGCGCCAGCAGCCAAGTTGGCGAAAAACTGTTTTTT. Translating gives CASSQVGEKLFF.

The chain combines TRBV11-1 with TRBJ2-7; D is ambiguous. V dropped 2 bases and J dropped 0 bases, with 5 bases sitting between them. Germline V gene data show CDR1 as SGHAT and CDR2 as FQDESV (reference sequence). This CDR3 has 13 residues. The CDR3 sequence: CASSLSSSYEQYF. CDR3 DNA sequence: TGTGCCAGCAGCTTAAGTAGCTCCTACGAGCAGTACTTC.

Here the CDR3 reads CASSPRTGKYNEQFF. The CDR3, as DNA: TGTGCCAGCAGCCCCCGGACAGGAAAATACAATGAGCAGTTCTTC. The chain uses TRBV11-2 and TRBJ2-1; TRBD1 agrees at 7 bases. V lost 5 bases to trimming and J lost 4 bases; unmatched junction nucleotides: 8. Germline-derived CDR1 and CDR2 are SGHAT and FQNNGV. The CDR3 has 15 residues.

The chain uses TRBV27 and TRBJ2-2, with D perhaps matching TRBD1 (6 bases). The CDR3 is made up of 14 amino acids. CDR1 is MNHEY and CDR2 is SMNVEV in the germline V gene (reference sequence). Trimming cost V 5 bases and J 6 bases, with 13 bases left between them. CDR3: CASSPGTTAGELFF. As DNA, the CDR3 is TGTGCCAGCAGTCCCGGGACAACGGCCGGGGAGCTGTTTTTT.

This chain joins TRBV6-5 and TRBJ2-7; D gene uncertain. Between the trimmed V and J ends, which lost 8 bases and 0 bases, there was a span of 14 bases. The CDR3 is 14 amino acids. Germline loops: CDR1 MNHEY, CDR2 SVGAGI. CDR3 sequence: CASGPTVPSYEQYF. The CDR3 DNA is TGTGCCAGCGGGCCGACGGTGCCCTCCTACGAGCAGTACTTC.

V usage is TRBV7-7 and J usage is TRBJ1-6, with a weak D call TRBD1 (5 bases). The ends were cut back, 0 bases at V and 7 bases at J, with 10 bases in the middle. The CDR3 runs to 15 residues. Germline V CDR1 and CDR2: SSHAT, FNYEAQ (reference sequence). CDR3 sequence: CASSLAAGENSPLHF. The CDR3 nucleotides read TGTGCCAGCAGCTTAGCCGCGGGGGAAAATTCACCCCTCCACTTT.

This chain links TRBV11-2 with TRBJ2-5, with 8 bases fitting TRBD1. The CDR3 sequence is 16 residues long. Losses at the gene ends were 1 base for V and 7 bases for J; bases not matched to a gene: 11. Germline V gene data show CDR1 as SGHAT and CDR2 as FQNNGV. For the CDR3, the DNA is TGTGCCAGCAGCTTAGGTCCCGCAGGGGGCTTTGGGACCCAGTACTTC. Residues: CASSLGPAGGFGTQYF.

This CDR3 is CASSWGQGVQTQYF. The CDR3 DNA reads TGTGCCAGCAGCTGGGGACAGGGGGTACAGACCCAGTACTTC. The V call is TRBV5-4, the J call TRBJ2-5, with TRBD1 matching 11 bases. The CDR3 is 14 amino acids. J gave up 6 bases and V 3 bases, and 4 bases lay outside the gene matches. Looked up from germline, CDR1 is SGHNT and CDR2 is YYREEE (reference sequence).

V usage is TRBV18 and J usage is TRBJ1-4; 9 nucleotides agree with TRBD1. Germline V gives CDR1 KGHSH, CDR2 LQKENI. J lost 0 bases, V lost 5 bases, and 7 bases had no gene match. This CDR3 spans 17 amino acids. CDR3 in DNA: TGTGCCAGCTCAAAGGGGACAGGGCCGGCAACTAATGAAAAACTGTTTTTT. It codes for CASSKGTGPATNEKLFF.

The CDR3 bases are TGTGCCAGTACCCCAACCTCCGGGACACTATATAGCAATCAGCCCCAGCATTTT. This codes for CASTPTSGTLYSNQPQHF. The chain uses TRBV19 and TRBJ1-5, with D maybe TRBD1 (6 bases). Germline loops: CDR1 LNHDA, CDR2 SQIVND (reference sequence). V dropped 7 bases and J dropped 0 bases, with 22 bases sitting between them. This CDR3 has 18 residues.

This chain connects TRBV29-1 to TRBJ1-1, with D perhaps matching TRBD1 (5 bases). The CDR3 is 13 amino acids. Germline V gene sequence: CDR1 SQVTM, CDR2 ANQGSEA. With 4 bases removed from V and 3 bases from J, the gap between germline ends came to 12 bases. The CDR3 DNA reads as TGCAGCGTTGTAAAGGGGTTCGACACTGAAGCTTTCTTT. It specifies CSVVKGFDTEAFF.

The chain employs TRBV7-2 and TRBJ1-3; possible D gene TRBD1, 5 bases. The CDR3 runs to 15 residues. Trimming cost V 0 bases and J 3 bases, with 9 bases left between them. Germline CDR1 reads SGHTA; CDR2 reads FQGNSA. The CDR3 sequence: CASSLAAGFGNTIYF. The CDR3 DNA reads as TGTGCCAGCAGCTTAGCCGCAGGGTTTGGAAACACCATATATTTT.

This clone has a handful of counts. The chain employs TRBV4-1 and TRBJ1-6, with 9 bases lining up with TRBD1. Per germline, CDR1 MGHRA and CDR2 YSYEKL. The CDR3 has 16 amino acids. V was pared by 2 bases and J by 9 bases, with 8 bases of the junction left unmatched. CDR3 protein: CASSQPIQGAVSPLHF. In DNA form, the CDR3 reads TGCGCCAGCAGCCAACCAATACAGGGGGCGGTTTCACCCCTCCACTTT.